The 27 T cell receptor beta chains presented below share a single source sample, sequenced in a study of CD8 T cells in ankylosing spondylitis. Each CDR3 protein is one row after TCRdb ran MiXCR on the 5' RACE reads. Seen here are 40,000 or so distinct CDR3 sequences, around 2.9% observed once, and the top ten hold approximately 4.3%. Sequences were obtained from blood, either unsorted or a sorted T cell fraction (not recorded which). The receptors derive from a male donor with ankylosing spondylitis or in good health (not recorded which).

This clonotype was counted at least ten times. The rearrangement joins TRBV9 to TRBJ2-1; D is unresolved. CDR3 length: 13 amino acids. Germline V lookup: CDR1 SGDLS, CDR2 YYNGEE. Trimming took off 4 bases at V and 8 bases at J, with 13 bases between the two ends. This CDR3 reads CASSTRQLDEQFF. The CDR3 nucleotides read TGTGCCAGCAGCACCCGACAATTGGATGAGCAGTTCTTC.

This clonotype was counted ten times or more. The chain uses TRBV9 and TRBJ2-2; tentative D call: TRBD2 (5 bases). Looked up from germline, CDR1 is SGDLS and CDR2 is YYNGEE. This CDR3 spans 15 amino acids. V shed 0 bases and J shed 4 bases, with 10 bases lying between them. CDR3 sequence: CASSVGGEGTGELFF. CDR3 bases: TGTGCCAGCAGCGTAGGGGGAGAGGGCACCGGGGAGCTGTTTTTT.

This clonotype was recorded many times. The CDR3 protein is CASTYVGTSTEAFF. CDR3 nucleotides: TGTGCCAGCACCTATGTAGGGACGTCCACTGAAGCTTTCTTT. The chain recombines TRBV9 with TRBJ1-1; D possibly corresponds to TRBD1 (5 bases). Trimming stripped 6 bases from V and 4 bases from J, with 16 bases between. CDR3 length equals 14 residues. Looked up from germline, CDR1 is SGDLS and CDR2 is YYNGEE.

This clonotype was counted ten times or more. The genes are TRBV9 and TRBJ2-5, with 7 bases fitting TRBD1. The CDR3 is made up of 14 amino acids. V dropped 0 bases and J dropped 5; count of bases not matched to a gene: 4. Germline V lookup: CDR1 SGDLS, CDR2 YYNGEE. The CDR3 reads CASSVGDSRETQYF. In DNA, the CDR3 is TGTGCCAGCAGCGTAGGGGACAGCCGGGAGACCCAGTACTTC.

This clonotype was seen at least ten times. This sequence joins TRBV9 and TRBJ2-1; D unclear. V was trimmed by 0 bases and J by 9 bases, leaving 4 bases between them. Germline assignment: CDR1 SGDLS and CDR2 YYNGEE. The CDR3 is made up of 11 amino acids. CDR3 coding DNA: TGTGCCAGCAGCGTAGATACTGAGCAGTTCTTC. Protein: CASSVDTEQFF.

This chain joins TRBV9 and TRBJ2-5; 9 nucleotides line up with TRBD2. The CDR3 runs to 15 residues. Unmatched junction bases numbered 5, after V lost 0 bases and J lost 5 bases. Germline CDR1 SGDLS, CDR2 YYNGEE. DNA for the CDR3: TGTGCCAGCAGCGTAGTGGGGACTAGCAGGGAGACCCAGTACTTC. The encoded protein is CASSVVGTSRETQYF.

By share, this clonotype ranks as medium-sized. This rearrangement joins TRBV9 to TRBJ2-6; TRBD1 is a possible D gene (6 bases). CDR1 SGDLS and CDR2 YYNGEE come from the germline V gene. V lost 3 bases and J lost 0, with 10 bases in between. The CDR3 contains 16 residues. The CDR3 sequence: CASSDRQVSGANVLTF. The CDR3 DNA reads as TGTGCCAGCAGCGATAGACAGGTCTCTGGGGCCAACGTCCTGACTTTC.

This clonotype was seen repeatedly, ten times or more. This chain connects TRBV9 to TRBJ2-5; D gene unclear. The V gene lost 3 bases and the J gene lost 5 bases, with 17 bases spanning the gap. Germline CDR1 and CDR2: SGDLS and YYNGEE. The length of the CDR3 is 15 residues. In nucleotides, the CDR3 is TGTGCCAGCAGCGATCGGGTTTCATCATCGGAGACCCAGTACTTC. It codes for CASSDRVSSSETQYF.

This clonotype was detected many times. This chain's CDR3 is CASSPASAAGVDTQYF. The CDR3 DNA sequence: TGTGCCAGCAGCCCAGCGTCCGCAGCGGGAGTAGATACGCAGTATTTT. This chain connects TRBV9 to TRBJ2-3, with TRBD2 identical over 8 bases. After removal of 4 bases from V and 5 bases from J, the junction contained 12 bases not matched to a gene. The CDR3 contains 16 residues. Germline V gives CDR1 SGDLS, CDR2 YYNGEE.

This clonotype was detected many times. The gene calls are TRBV9 and TRBJ1-1, with D unresolved. The CDR3 length is 15 residues. Germline CDR1 SGDLS, CDR2 YYNGEE. V lost 0 bases and J lost 4, with 13 bases in between. The CDR3 is CASSVDPGMGTEAFF. As DNA, the CDR3 is TGTGCCAGCAGCGTAGACCCCGGGATGGGCACTGAAGCTTTCTTT.

This clonotype has at least ten counts. This rearrangement joins TRBV9 to TRBJ2-7; the match to TRBD2 covers 11 bases. The junction had 1 base not matched to a gene; V was cut back by 2 bases and J by 0 bases. This CDR3 region has 15 residues. In germline, CDR1 is SGDLS, CDR2 YYNGEE. The CDR3 nucleotides read TGTGCCAGCAGCGTGACTAGCGGGGCCTCCTACGAGCAGTACTTC. This codes for CASSVTSGASYEQYF.

This sequence joins TRBV9 and TRBJ2-7; 8 bases line up with TRBD1. Trimming cost V 4 bases and J 3 bases; bases outside gene matches: 12. Germline CDR1 reads SGDLS; CDR2 reads YYNGEE. The length of the CDR3 is 16 residues. The CDR3 DNA sequence: TGTGCCAGCAGCATCACCACCGGGACAGGAATCTACGAGCAGTACTTC. It codes for CASSITTGTGIYEQYF.

Ten or more counts support this clonotype. The rearrangement joins TRBV9 to TRBJ2-3, with 8 nucleotides matching TRBD2. CDR1 is SGDLS, CDR2 YYNGEE, per germline. The CDR3 is 16 residues long. The trim removed 0 bases at V and 4 bases at J, leaving 7 bases unmatched. In DNA form, the CDR3 reads TGTGCCAGCAGCGTAGAGGTTGAACTAGCGGCAGATACGCAGTATTTT. Translating it yields CASSVEVELAADTQYF.

This clonotype was seen repeatedly, ten times or more. The rearrangement links TRBV9 to TRBJ2-3, with 8 nucleotides matching TRBD2. This CDR3 region has 13 residues. The V gene's germline CDR1 is SGDLS and CDR2 YYNGEE. V lost 3 bases, J lost 9 bases, and 6 bases stayed unmatched. The CDR3 protein is CASSEGAGETQYF. CDR3 nucleotides: TGTGCCAGCAGCGAGGGAGCGGGAGAGACGCAGTATTTT.

This clonotype was seen repeatedly, ten times or more. The chain carries TRBV9 and TRBJ1-2; 9 bases are shared with TRBD1. The V segment lost 3 bases and the J segment 2 bases; nucleotides outside the gene matches: 8. This CDR3 has 16 residues. The germline gives CDR1 SGDLS, CDR2 YYNGEE. Here the CDR3 reads CASSATRGTGNYGYTF. CDR3 DNA sequence: TGTGCCAGCAGCGCTACCCGCGGGACAGGGAACTATGGCTACACCTTC.

In this sample, this clonotype turned up many times. This sequence joins TRBV9 and TRBJ1-2; a weak D match, TRBD1 (6 bases). Germline CDR1 and CDR2: SGDLS and YYNGEE. Trimming shortened V by 4 bases and J by 4 bases, and 17 bases separated the two germline ends. The CDR3 runs 15 residues. CDR3 nucleotides: TGTGCCAGCAGCTCCGGACAGAACCCGATCTATGGCTACACCTTC. Translated: CASSSGQNPIYGYTF.

This clonotype was detected ten times or more. The V call is TRBV9, the J call TRBJ2-7; 8 positions match TRBD2. The germline V gene encodes CDR1 SGDLS and CDR2 YYNGEE. V shed 2 bases and J 5 bases; nucleotides not matched to a gene: 12. The CDR3 is made up of 16 amino acids. The CDR3 sequence: CASSVSGTSNADEQYF. The DNA of the CDR3 is TGTGCCAGCAGCGTTTCCGGGACTAGTAACGCAGACGAGCAGTACTTC.

This clonotype came up many times. J is TRBJ1-2 and V is TRBV9; 11 bases are shared with TRBD1. This CDR3 spans 15 amino acids. The germline V gene encodes CDR1 SGDLS and CDR2 YYNGEE. With V trimmed by 0 bases and J by 4 bases, 2 bases remained unmatched. CDR3 nucleotide sequence: TGTGCCAGCAGCGTAGGGGACAGGGGGGTCTATGGCTACACCTTC. Amino acid sequence: CASSVGDRGVYGYTF.

The chain employs TRBV9 and TRBJ2-7; no firm D call. The ends were cut back, 0 bases at V and 6 bases at J, with 13 bases in the middle. This CDR3 contains 14 residues. In germline, CDR1 is SGDLS, CDR2 YYNGEE. The CDR3 coding sequence is TGTGCCAGCAGCGTAGGACATCGAGCCCTCGAGCAGTACTTC. Translating it yields CASSVGHRALEQYF.

This clonotype was seen repeatedly, ten times or more. The chain couples TRBV9 to TRBJ2-3; TRBD2 agrees at 8 bases. The CDR3 totals 16 residues. Germline V gives CDR1 SGDLS, CDR2 YYNGEE. Trimming cost V 0 bases and J 5 bases; bases outside gene matches: 8. The CDR3 protein is CASSVAAGGREDTQYF. For the CDR3, the DNA is TGTGCCAGCAGCGTAGCTGCGGGGGGCCGGGAAGATACGCAGTATTTT.

This clonotype was seen at least ten times. The chain links TRBV9 to TRBJ2-5; TRBD2 matches at 8 bases. V lost 4 bases to trimming and J lost 4 bases; unmatched junction nucleotides: 9. CDR3 length: 15 residues. Looked up from germline, CDR1 is SGDLS and CDR2 is YYNGEE. The CDR3 DNA reads TGTGCCAGCAGCACCACCGGGAGGGGCGGAGAGACCCAGTACTTC. Its translation: CASSTTGRGGETQYF.

On this clonotype: A much larger clone is a single base away; this may be a read error. The chain combines TRBV9 with TRBJ2-7; a weak D match, TRBD2 (6 bases). The CDR3 consists of 15 residues. Germline V lookup: CDR1 SGDLS, CDR2 YYNGEE. CDR3 DNA: TGTGCCAGCGGCGTAGGGACTGACTGGCGGGACGAGCAGTACTTC. As protein: CASGVGTDWRDEQYF.

This clonotype has ten or more counts. The chain is built from TRBV9 and TRBJ2-1; 7 nucleotides match TRBD2. The V gene end was trimmed by 3 bases and the J gene end by 1 base; junction bases not matched to a gene: 4. CDR3 length equals 15 residues. The germline CDR1 and CDR2 sequences are SGDLS and YYNGEE. The CDR3: CASSDSGTSYNEQFF. The CDR3 region has the DNA TGTGCCAGCAGCGACAGCGGGACGTCCTACAATGAGCAGTTCTTC.

In its sample, this clonotype was seen many times. The chain is built from TRBV9 and TRBJ2-1; 7 nucleotides line up with TRBD2. J was trimmed by 2 bases and V by 4 bases; bases with no gene match: 9. The CDR3 loop spans 16 amino acids. The V gene's germline CDR1 is SGDLS and CDR2 YYNGEE. CDR3 sequence: CASSKTPSGAYNEQFF. The DNA for the CDR3 is TGTGCCAGCAGCAAGACTCCTAGCGGAGCCTACAATGAGCAGTTCTTC. The full variable domain, rest sourced from reference TRBV9 and TRBJ2-1, is DSGVTQTPKHLITATGQRVTLRCSPRSGDLSVYWYQQSLDQGLQFLIQYYNGEERAKGNILERFSAQQFPDLHSELNLSSLELGDSALYFCASSKTPSGAYNEQFFGPGTRLTVL.

This clonotype was counted many times. The rearrangement uses TRBV9 and TRBJ2-1; 9 bases match TRBD2. The length of the CDR3 is 15 residues. Per the germline V gene, CDR1 is SGDLS and CDR2 is YYNGEE. V lost 0 bases to trimming and J lost 7 bases; unmatched junction nucleotides: 5. The CDR3 is CASSVVSGRTNEQFF. CDR3 DNA: TGTGCCAGCAGCGTAGTAAGCGGGAGGACGAATGAGCAGTTCTTC.

This clonotype was counted at least ten times. The rearrangement joins TRBV9 to TRBJ2-5; 14 bases fit TRBD2. The V and J ends lost 4 bases and 1 base, in that order; junction bases with no gene match: 9. Germline assignment: CDR1 SGDLS and CDR2 YYNGEE. The CDR3 is made up of 18 amino acids. The chain's CDR3 is CASSPGTSGRGVQETQYF. The CDR3 DNA reads TGTGCCAGCAGCCCCGGGACTAGCGGGAGAGGGGTCCAAGAGACCCAGTACTTC.

This clonotype has a count of ten or more. V gene TRBV9 combines with J gene TRBJ2-1, with 7 positions matching TRBD2. From germline, CDR1 is SGDLS and CDR2 YYNGEE. The CDR3 extends over 14 amino acids. Germline trimming cut 1 base from V and 6 bases from J; bases unmatched to any gene: 4. The CDR3 region has the DNA TGTGCCAGCAGCGTACTGCTAGCGGCCAATGAGCAGTTCTTC. Translation: CASSVLLAANEQFF.